The clone carrying this T cell receptor beta chain was seen a single time. This sample was taken from a study of blood T cell repertoires in COVID-19. Overall study context: The origin of the acute and convalescent COVID-19 samples was the United States, Italy and Spain.

Profiling relied on immunoSEQ multiplex PCR, and the TCRdb table lists in-frame clones only, not all of them. This table has approximately 200,000 clones, approximately 86% appearing once. This clonotype originated in a woman aged 25-40 years with active or convalescent COVID-19. Sequenced input: peripheral blood.

This CDR3 is CATSVSRDSPNNEQFF. The CDR3 nucleotides are TGTGCCACCAGTGTCAGCCGGGACTCCCCTAACAATGAGCAGTTCTTC. This rearrangement joins TRBV24-1 to TRBJ2-1, with a weak D call TRBD2 (6 bases). Per germline, CDR1 KGHDR and CDR2 SFDVKD. The CDR3 spans 16 residues. Trimming took off 5 bases at V and 5 bases at J, with 18 bases between the two ends.